Below, 25 T cell receptor beta chains from the same sample are listed, as sequenced in a study of blood T cell repertoires in COVID-19. Sequencing used immunoSEQ multiplex PCR; TCRdb keeps in-frame clones, though not all of them. The table includes just under 300,000 clones, about 87% detected once. Material for sequencing was peripheral blood. These receptors all stem from an older man with acute or convalescent COVID-19.

This rearrangement joins TRBV2 to TRBJ1-2; TRBD1 aligns across 8 bases. Trimming cost V 6 bases and J 8 bases; bases outside gene matches: 8. CDR1 is SNHLY, CDR2 FYNNEI, per germline. The CDR3 covers 13 residues. The CDR3 spells CASSPRGQWGYTF. In DNA, the CDR3 is TGTGCCAGCAGCCCCAGGGGGCAGTGGGGCTACACCTTC.

Comments on this clone: The same CDR3 also results from other DNA sequences found in this sample. The V gene is TRBV28, the J gene TRBJ1-4; 7 positions match TRBD1. Germline V gene data show CDR1 as MDHEN and CDR2 as SYDVKM. With V trimmed by 2 bases and J by 3 bases, 3 bases remained unmatched. The length of the CDR3 is 15 residues. CDR3 DNA sequence: TGTGCCAGCAGTTTACTGACAGGGTCTAATGAAAAACTGTTTTTT. Amino acids: CASSLLTGSNEKLFF.

This clone has a single count. The chain has TRBV3-1 (or the pseudogene TRBV3-2) and TRBJ1-4, with D maybe TRBD1 (5 bases). Trimming left V 1 base short and J 8 bases short, with 11 bases between. From germline, CDR1 is LGHDT and CDR2 YNNKEL (reference sequence). This CDR3 has 14 residues. This CDR3 is CASSQAGGGEKLFF. CDR3 DNA sequence: TGTGCCAGCAGCCAAGCTGGGGGGGGAGAAAAACTGTTTTTT.

V and J are TRBV6-5 and TRBJ1-1, with D possibly matching TRBD1 (6 bases). The V gene's germline CDR1 is MNHEY and CDR2 SVGAGI. The CDR3 sequence is 14 residues long. Trimming took off 7 bases at V and 4 bases at J, with 16 bases between the two ends. Here the CDR3 reads CASNPSTGPTEAFF. The CDR3 bases are TGTGCCAGCAACCCCTCTACAGGGCCCACTGAAGCTTTCTTT.

This chain uses TRBV11-2 with TRBJ2-5, with TRBD2 identical over 7 bases. Germline lookup yields CDR1 SGHAT and CDR2 FQNNGV. The CDR3 has 14 residues. The V segment lost 6 bases and the J segment 4 bases; nucleotides outside the gene matches: 8. CDR3 coding DNA: TGTGCCAGCAGGCGTTGGGAGGGCGGAGAGACCCAGTACTTC. Translation: CASRRWEGGETQYF.

This chain links TRBV5-1 with TRBJ2-1; D is possibly TRBD2 (6 bases). Germline V gene data show CDR1 as SGHRS and CDR2 as YFSETQ. The CDR3 consists of 12 residues. The V end lost 7 bases, the J end lost 5 bases, and 10 bases lay between the germline ends. The DNA of the CDR3 is TGCGCCAGCCGACTAGAGGACAATGAGCAGTTCTTC. As protein: CASRLEDNEQFF.

The V call is TRBV6-5, the J call TRBJ2-3; D is perhaps TRBD2 (7 bases). The CDR3 loop spans 13 amino acids. Germline CDR1 is MNHEY and CDR2 is SVGAGI. V lost 7 bases to trimming and J lost 4 bases, with 12 bases between them. The CDR3 loop is CASKTGGSDTQYF. The CDR3 nucleotides read TGTGCCAGCAAGACGGGGGGCTCAGATACGCAGTATTTT.

This rearrangement joins TRBV18 to TRBJ2-3; tentatively, D is TRBD2 (5 bases). The V and J ends lost 0 bases and 3 bases respectively, with 13 bases between them. CDR1 and CDR2 from the germline V gene are KGHSH and LQKENI. This CDR3 region has 16 residues. The CDR3 DNA sequence: TGTGCCAGCTCACCACCGGCCCCACGGGAAACAGATACGCAGTATTTT. It translates to CASSPPAPRETDTQYF.

On this clone itself: The same CDR3 is also encoded by other DNA sequences in this sample. This chain connects TRBV14 to TRBJ2-2; TRBD2 is a possible D gene (5 bases). CDR3 length equals 15 residues. V was pared by 1 base and J by 4 bases, with 10 bases between. Germline lookup yields CDR1 SGHDN and CDR2 FVKESK. CDR3 amino acids: CASSQAPAGTGELFF. CDR3 bases: TGTGCCAGCAGCCAAGCCCCGGCGGGCACCGGGGAGCTGTTTTTT.

This chain links TRBV4-3 with TRBJ2-5, with TRBD2 identical over 7 bases. The germline gives CDR1 LGHNA, CDR2 YSLEER. CDR3 length equals 17 residues. V was clipped by 3 bases and J by 1 base; unmatched bases: 11. CDR3 coding DNA: TGCGCCAGCAGCCAGGGTACCTCCGGGACTACCCAAGAGACCCAGTACTTC. As protein: CASSQGTSGTTQETQYF.

V gene TRBV11-1 combines with J gene TRBJ2-3, with D possibly being TRBD2 (5 bases). Germline CDR1 is SGHAT and CDR2 is FQDESV (reference sequence). The V gene lost 5 bases and the J gene lost 6 bases, with 12 bases spanning the gap. The CDR3 totals 13 residues. For the CDR3, the DNA is TGTGCCAGCAGCCCGGGAAGTCCCGATACGCAGTATTTT. The encoded protein is CASSPGSPDTQYF. Variable domain in full (rest from reference TRBV11-1 and TRBJ2-3): EAEVAQSPRYKITEKSQAVAFWCDPISGHATLYWYRQILGQGPELLVQFQDESVVDDSQLPKDRFSAERLKGVDSTLKIQPAELGDSAMYLCASSPGSPDTQYFGPGTRLTVL.

This chain links TRBV6-2 or TRBV6-3 with TRBJ2-1; 9 nucleotides agree with TRBD2. The CDR3 consists of 18 residues. Per germline, CDR1 MNHEY and CDR2 SVGEGT. The V segment lost 4 bases and the J segment 6 bases; nucleotides outside the gene matches: 16. CDR3 sequence (DNA): TGTGCCAGCAGTTCCTACCTTTGGTCTGGCGGGGGGGCCAATGAGCAGTTCTTC. Amino acids: CASSSYLWSGGGANEQFF.

This clone has more than one count but fewer than ten. The V gene is TRBV24-1, the J gene TRBJ2-2; TRBD1 matches 7 bases. The V gene end was trimmed by 3 bases and the J gene end by 0 bases; junction bases not matched to a gene: 9. This CDR3 comprises 18 residues. Germline V lookup: CDR1 KGHDR, CDR2 SFDVKD. Here the CDR3 reads CATSDPPTGQTNTGELFF. CDR3 nucleotide sequence: TGTGCCACCAGTGATCCCCCGACGGGACAGACGAACACCGGGGAGCTGTTTTTT.

The rearrangement uses TRBV6-1 and TRBJ1-3; D not certain. This CDR3 region has 16 residues. Trimming took 2 bases from V and 2 from J, leaving 13 bases between them. Germline-derived CDR1 and CDR2 are MNHNS and SASEGT. This CDR3 is CASSEFGPGTGNTIYF. The CDR3 DNA reads as TGTGCCAGCAGTGAATTCGGGCCCGGGACTGGAAACACCATATATTTT.

This clone was recorded a few times. The gene calls are TRBV5-1 and TRBJ1-5; no reliable D call. The CDR3 runs 14 residues. CDR1 and CDR2 from the germline V gene are SGHRS and YFSETQ. Trimming removed 9 bases from V and 0 bases from J, with 13 bases in between. This CDR3 reads CAKTREDSNQPQHF. CDR3 nucleotide sequence: TGCGCCAAGACCCGGGAGGATAGCAATCAGCCCCAGCATTTT.

This chain uses TRBV24-1 with TRBJ1-5; 7 nucleotides match TRBD1. Looked up from germline, CDR1 is KGHDR and CDR2 is SFDVKD. CDR3 length: 16 amino acids. V lost 3 bases, J lost 0 bases, and 4 bases stayed unmatched. The CDR3 nucleotides read TGTGCCACCAGTGATCCGACAGGGAATAGCAATCAGCCCCAGCATTTT. It is translated as CATSDPTGNSNQPQHF.

Points on this clone: The junction departs from the called germline gene at one end, perhaps through a read error. This chain links TRBV28 with TRBJ1-2, with 7 bases aligning to TRBD1. The CDR3 has 10 residues. CDR1 is MDHEN and CDR2 is SYDVKM in the germline V gene. CDR3 amino acids: CASSLGQAIF. The CDR3 bases are TGTGCCAGCAGCCTCGGACAGGCTATTTTC.

Only one count was recorded for this clone. This chain links TRBV12-3 or TRBV12-4 with TRBJ2-5; tentatively, D is TRBD1 (5 bases). The V gene lost 3 bases and the J gene lost 7 bases, with 9 bases spanning the gap. The CDR3 is 12 residues long. The CDR3 loop reads CASSFPRGTQYF. The CDR3 DNA reads TGTGCCAGCAGTTTTCCAAGGGGGACCCAGTACTTC.

V and J are TRBV30 and TRBJ1-2, with 8 bases lining up with TRBD1. The CDR3 runs 15 residues. V lost 4 bases, J lost 4 bases, and 11 bases stayed unmatched. Per the germline V gene, CDR1 is GTSNPN and CDR2 is SVGIG (reference sequence). CDR3 in DNA: TGTGCCTGGAATTCTCCGGGACAGGTGATCTATGGCTACACCTTC. Protein product: CAWNSPGQVIYGYTF.

V usage is TRBV10-2 and J usage is TRBJ2-1; TRBD1 is a possible D gene (5 bases). The CDR3 contains 15 residues. The germline gives CDR1 WSHSY, CDR2 SAAADI. V was trimmed by 3 bases and J by 6 bases, leaving 15 bases between them. CDR3 sequence: CASSEGQGDVNEQFF. The CDR3 DNA is TGCGCCAGCAGTGAAGGTCAGGGTGATGTCAATGAGCAGTTCTTC.

The V gene is TRBV3-1 (or the pseudogene TRBV3-2), the J gene TRBJ2-1, with 7 positions matching TRBD2. The CDR3 extends over 13 amino acids. The germline V gene encodes CDR1 LGHDT and CDR2 YNNKEL (reference sequence). With 1 base clipped from V and 10 bases from J, the junction kept 4 bases outside the gene matches. In nucleotides, the CDR3 is TGTGCCAGCAGCCAAGGTTGGGGGGGAGAGCAGTTCTTC. Protein: CASSQGWGGEQFF.

The table lists this clone with a count of one. The V and J genes are TRBV3-1 (or the pseudogene TRBV3-2) and TRBJ2-3; 8 bases fit TRBD2. The CDR3 runs to 16 residues. J was trimmed by 5 bases and V by 0 bases; bases with no gene match: 7. In germline, CDR1 is LGHDT, CDR2 YNNKEL (reference sequence). The CDR3 sequence: CASSQEEAGERDTQYF. The DNA of the CDR3 is TGTGCCAGCAGCCAAGAGGAAGCGGGAGAAAGAGATACGCAGTATTTT.

The chain couples TRBV28 to TRBJ2-5; 12 nucleotides match TRBD2. There are 19 residues in the CDR3. CDR1 MDHEN and CDR2 SYDVKM come from the germline V gene. Unmatched junction bases numbered 12, after V lost 2 bases and J lost 2 bases. CDR3 region: CASSLLYSSGGARQETQYF. The CDR3 DNA reads as TGTGCCAGCAGTTTACTCTACTCTAGCGGGGGGGCTCGGCAAGAGACCCAGTACTTC.

CDR3 region: CASSFTRASSSYNEQFF. CDR3 bases: TGTGCCAGCAGCTTTACGAGGGCCTCGAGCTCCTACAATGAGCAGTTCTTC. V gene TRBV5-6 combines with J gene TRBJ2-1; D might be TRBD2 (5 bases). The CDR3 extends over 17 amino acids. Looked up from germline, CDR1 is SGHDT and CDR2 is YYEEEE. Trimming removed 2 bases from V and 0 bases from J, with 15 bases in between.

The J gene is TRBJ1-2, the V gene TRBV28; unclear D gene. CDR1 MDHEN and CDR2 SYDVKM come from the germline V gene. Deletions cut 1 base from V and 3 bases from J, with 12 bases between. The CDR3 extends over 15 amino acids. The CDR3 coding sequence is TGTGCCAGCAGTTTATTCCCAGGCCGCGACTATGGCTACACCTTC. Protein sequence: CASSLFPGRDYGYTF.